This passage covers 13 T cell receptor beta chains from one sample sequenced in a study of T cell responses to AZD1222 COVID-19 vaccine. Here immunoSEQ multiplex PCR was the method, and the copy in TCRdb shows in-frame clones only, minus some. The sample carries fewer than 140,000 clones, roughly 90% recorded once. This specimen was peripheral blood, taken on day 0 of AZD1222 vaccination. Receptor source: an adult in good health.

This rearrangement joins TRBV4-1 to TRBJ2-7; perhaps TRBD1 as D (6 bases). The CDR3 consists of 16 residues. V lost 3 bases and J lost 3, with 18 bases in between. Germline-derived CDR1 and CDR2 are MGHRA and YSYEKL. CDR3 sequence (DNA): TGCGCCAGCAGCCAGCATCCCGGGACACTTCTCTACGAGCAGTACTTC. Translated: CASSQHPGTLLYEQYF.

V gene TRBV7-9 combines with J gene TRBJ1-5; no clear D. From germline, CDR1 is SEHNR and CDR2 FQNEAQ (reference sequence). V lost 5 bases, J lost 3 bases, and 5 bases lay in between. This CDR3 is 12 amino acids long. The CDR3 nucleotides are TGTGCCAGCAGCCCCGACAATCAGCCCCAGCATTTT. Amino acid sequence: CASSPDNQPQHF.

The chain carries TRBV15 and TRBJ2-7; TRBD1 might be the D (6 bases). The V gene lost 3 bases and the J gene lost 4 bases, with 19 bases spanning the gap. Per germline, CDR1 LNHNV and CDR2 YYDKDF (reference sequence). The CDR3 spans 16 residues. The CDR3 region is CATSSLGTPEGYEQYF. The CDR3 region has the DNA TGTGCCACCAGCAGCCTCGGGACACCCGAGGGTTACGAGCAGTACTTC.

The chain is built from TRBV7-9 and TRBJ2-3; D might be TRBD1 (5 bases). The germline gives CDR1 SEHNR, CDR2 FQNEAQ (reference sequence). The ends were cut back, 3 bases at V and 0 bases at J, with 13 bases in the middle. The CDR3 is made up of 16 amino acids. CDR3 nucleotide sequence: TGTGCCAGCAGCTTCAGGTTTGGGGCTAGCACAGATACGCAGTATTTT. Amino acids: CASSFRFGASTDTQYF.

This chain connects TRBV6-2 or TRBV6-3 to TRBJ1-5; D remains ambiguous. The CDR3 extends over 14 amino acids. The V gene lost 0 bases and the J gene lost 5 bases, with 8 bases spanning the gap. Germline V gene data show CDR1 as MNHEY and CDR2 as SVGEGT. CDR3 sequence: CASSYSFRDQPQHF. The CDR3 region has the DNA TGTGCCAGCAGTTACTCTTTTCGGGATCAGCCCCAGCATTTT.

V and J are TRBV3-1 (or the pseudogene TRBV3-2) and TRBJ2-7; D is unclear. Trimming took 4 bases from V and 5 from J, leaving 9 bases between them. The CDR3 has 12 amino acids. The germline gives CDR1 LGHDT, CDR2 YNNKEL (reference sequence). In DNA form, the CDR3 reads TGTGCCAGCAGCCGATCTATGGACGAGCAGTACTTC. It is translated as CASSRSMDEQYF.

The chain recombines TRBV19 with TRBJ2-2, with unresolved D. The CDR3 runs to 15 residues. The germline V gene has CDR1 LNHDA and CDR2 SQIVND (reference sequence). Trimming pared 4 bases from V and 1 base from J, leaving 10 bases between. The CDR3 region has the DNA TGTGCCAGTAGTACGCCGCTGGAGAACACCGGGGAGCTGTTTTTT. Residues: CASSTPLENTGELFF.

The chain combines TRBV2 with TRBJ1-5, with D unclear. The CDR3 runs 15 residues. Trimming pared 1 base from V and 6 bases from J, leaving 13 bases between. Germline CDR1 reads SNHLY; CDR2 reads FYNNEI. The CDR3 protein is CASSEDAASGQPQHF. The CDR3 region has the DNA TGTGCCAGCAGTGAAGATGCAGCTTCGGGTCAGCCCCAGCATTTT.

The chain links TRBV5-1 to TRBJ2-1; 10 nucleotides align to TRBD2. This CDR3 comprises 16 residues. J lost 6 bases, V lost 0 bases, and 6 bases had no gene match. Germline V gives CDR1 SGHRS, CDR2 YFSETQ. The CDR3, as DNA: TGCGCCAGCAGCTTGGAACGGCTAGCGGGAGCCAATGAGCAGTTCTTC. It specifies CASSLERLAGANEQFF.

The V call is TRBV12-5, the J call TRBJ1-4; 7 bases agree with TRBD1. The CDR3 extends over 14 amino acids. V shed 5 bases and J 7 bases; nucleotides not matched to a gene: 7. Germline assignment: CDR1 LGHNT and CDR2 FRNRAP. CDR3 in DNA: TGTGCTAGTGGTGGGACAGCGTTAGGTGAAAAACTGTTTTTT. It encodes CASGGTALGEKLFF.

CDR3 in amino acids: CASSRQLYSGNTIYF. Written as DNA, the CDR3 is TGTGCCAGTAGTAGACAGCTATACTCTGGAAACACCATATATTTT. The V call is TRBV19, the J call TRBJ1-3, with a tentative D call TRBD1 (5 bases). Germline CDR1 is LNHDA and CDR2 is SQIVND (reference sequence). Trimming shortened V by 4 bases and J by 0 bases, and 10 bases separated the two germline ends. The CDR3 extends over 15 amino acids.

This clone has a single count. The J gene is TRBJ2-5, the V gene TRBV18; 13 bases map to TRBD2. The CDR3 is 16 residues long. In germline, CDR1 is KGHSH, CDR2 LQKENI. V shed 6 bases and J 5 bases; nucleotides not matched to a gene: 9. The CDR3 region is CASSSGLAGVWETQYF. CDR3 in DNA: TGTGCCAGCTCCTCCGGACTAGCGGGAGTATGGGAGACCCAGTACTTC.

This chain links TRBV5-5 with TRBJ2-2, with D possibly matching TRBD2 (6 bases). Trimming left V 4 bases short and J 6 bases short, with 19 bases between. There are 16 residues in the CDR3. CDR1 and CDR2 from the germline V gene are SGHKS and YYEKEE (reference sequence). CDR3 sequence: CASSPRGGSPPGELFF. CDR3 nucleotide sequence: TGTGCCAGCAGCCCCCGGGGAGGCAGTCCTCCCGGGGAGCTGTTTTTT.